This entry describes one TCR beta chain. Clinical histories supplied by participants themselves formed the basis of cohort assignment. Original methodology: Reference gene primer amplification gave nucleated cell count estimates. Clones were sequenced by immunoSEQ multiplex PCR, and TCRdb holds only the in-frame ones, with some missing. V, J and clone size are taken as reported in that table, and D and trimming were inferred from the DNA itself. This sample carries about 140,000 clones, roughly 85% of them seen once, and the ten largest clones take around 2.9%. The sample originates from a study of blood T cell repertoires in COVID-19. CDR1 is KGHSH and CDR2 is LQKENI in the germline V gene. Trimming cost V 0 bases and J 2 bases, with 10 bases left between them. The CDR3 has 15 amino acids.

The TCR sequence derives from a woman between 50 and 59 years old who had recovered from COVID-19. The sequencing sample was made of PBMCs or T cells enriched from blood (not recorded which). V and J are TRBV18 and TRBJ1-2; D is undetermined. The CDR3 nucleotides are TGTGCCAGCTCACCACCGAGTCGAGTGAACTATGGCTACACCTTC. It specifies CASSPPSRVNYGYTF. Filled out from reference TRBV18 and TRBJ1-2, the complete variable domain reads NAGVMQNPRHLVRRRGQEARLRCSPMKGHSHVYWYRQLPEEGLKFMVYLQKENIIDESGMPKERFSAEFPKEGPSILRIQQVVRGDSAAYFCASSPPSRVNYGYTFGSGTRLTVV.